The source of this T cell receptor beta chain is a study of regulatory T cells in long-lasting Graves disease. Notes on the study in general: The study found lower TCR diversity in persistent Graves' patients than in newly diagnosed ones.

J was trimmed by 4 bases and V by 8 bases; bases with no gene match: 4. Germline CDR1 and CDR2: LNHDA and SQIVND (reference sequence). This CDR3 has 13 residues. Time point meaning: newly diagnosed GD, antithyroid drugs for less than 3 months. The authors made the TCR library using RNA they extracted from PBMCs. Graves' disease diagnoses followed American Thyroid Association guidelines. As regards this clonotype: Its antigen is not identified.

For TCR beta, libraries came from iRepertoire HTBI primers and Arm-PCR of CDR3 regions. TCRdb reprocessed the multiplex PCR reads via MiXCR and lists one record per CDR3 protein. The profile covers some 500,000 distinct CDR3 sequences, with about 16% appearing a single time and around 25% taken by the ten largest. The same sample was also studied in work on T cells in Graves' hyperthyroidism and ophthalmopathy.

The chain couples TRBV19 to TRBJ2-2, with 7 nucleotides matching TRBD1. The TCR originated in a middle-aged woman with Graves disease. The sequencing here drew on peripheral blood mononuclear cells (PBMCs), taken at new diagnosis, from a patient treated with antithyroid drugs. CDR3 sequence reads: CASLTGFTGELFF. The DNA for the CDR3 is TGTGCCAGTCTGACAGGGTTCACCGGGGAGCTGTTTTTT.